This TCR beta chain emerged from a study of CD8 T cells in ankylosing spondylitis. Points from the study as a whole: Enrichment of disease-linked clones was reportedly significant in matched ankylosing spondylitis synovial fluid. Reactive arthritis synovial fluid and blood were previously reported to contain some motif variants.

Quantitative 5'-RACE was performed with molecular barcodes, and it yielded the TCR beta libraries. A single record per CDR3 protein comes from TCRdb applying MiXCR to the 5' RACE reads. The table records about 100,000 distinct CDR3 sequences, roughly 9.6% of them present only once. With respect to this clonotype: Its target is unknown.

With V trimmed by 8 bases and J by 8 bases, 13 bases remained unmatched. CDR1 is WSHSY and CDR2 is SAAADI in the germline V gene. This CDR3 is built from 15 residues. The sequence was collected from a male donor with ankylosing spondylitis or in good health (not recorded which). Sequencing used blood, either unsorted or a sorted T cell fraction (not recorded which). The rearrangement joins TRBV10-2 to TRBJ2-1; 9 bases are a match to TRBD2. DNA of the CDR3: TGCGCCAGCCAGAGTGAGGTAGCGGGGGTTGATGAGCAGTTCTTC. Translated, it gives CASQSEVAGVDEQFF.